The 10 T cell receptor beta chains below all came from one sample that was sequenced in a study of T cells expressing NK-cell markers. TCRdb derives one entry per CDR3 protein from the 5' RACE reads, leaving out DNA. Its table records about 460,000 distinct CDR3 sequences. Source material: blood T cells: a sorted CD56 or NKG2C T cell subset, CD4+ or CD8+ T cells, or bulk PBMC T cells (not recorded which). These receptor sequences come from a woman aged 45-65 years in good health.

The chain joins TRBV20-1 to TRBJ2-4; TCRdb returns TRBD2, unconfirmable since there is no DNA. The CDR3 loop spans 14 amino acids. Germline V gene lookup returns CDR1 DFQATT and CDR2 SNEGSKA (reference sequence). CDR3 in amino acids: CSASPSGRGNIQYF.

The chain is built from TRBV7-9 and TRBJ1-6. Germline CDR1 is SEHNR and CDR2 is FQNEAQ (reference sequence). There are 13 residues in the CDR3. CDR3: CASSLEENSPLHF.

The chain is built from TRBV6-1 and TRBJ2-1; checking the TCRdb D call of TRBD1 is not possible without DNA. The CDR3 sequence is 13 residues long. CDR1 and CDR2 (germline): MNHNS, SASEGT. The CDR3 region is CASGGGVYNEQFF.

The chain couples TRBV24-1 to TRBJ2-2; absent DNA, TCRdb's TRBD1 call cannot be checked. Germline V gives CDR1 KGHDR, CDR2 SFDVKD. CDR3 length: 16 residues. CDR3 amino acids: CATSDLAPGRTGELFF.

This chain connects TRBV5-5 to TRBJ2-5; as DNA is missing, the TRBD1 call by TCRdb cannot be tested. The CDR3 consists of 16 residues. Germline lookup yields CDR1 SGHKS and CDR2 YYEKEE (reference sequence). The CDR3 reads CASSRGGPRVGETQYF.

The rearrangement joins TRBV5-6 to TRBJ1-2; TCRdb's assignment of TRBD1 cannot be checked, as there is no DNA. The CDR3 is made up of 14 amino acids. Germline lookup yields CDR1 SGHDT and CDR2 YYEEEE. This CDR3 is CASSYDRAAISYTF.

The chain joins TRBV4-1 to TRBJ2-3. This CDR3 has 16 amino acids. Germline assignment: CDR1 MGHRA and CDR2 YSYEKL. This chain's CDR3 is CASSPHEVGGADTQYF.

The V gene is TRBV15, the J gene TRBJ1-4; the TRBD1 assignment by TCRdb is unverifiable without DNA. This CDR3 region has 15 residues. Per germline, CDR1 LNHNV and CDR2 YYDKDF (reference sequence). CDR3 sequence: CATSRGPGPNEKLFF.

This rearrangement joins TRBV7-8 to TRBJ2-3; lacking DNA, the TRBD2 call made by TCRdb goes unchecked. The germline CDR1 and CDR2 sequences are SGHVS and FQNEAQ. This CDR3 has 18 amino acids. Here the CDR3 reads CASSSPSGRPSSTDTQYF.

The chain uses TRBV12-3 or TRBV12-4 and TRBJ1-5; TCRdb reports TRBD1, a call that lacks DNA to check it against. The CDR3 is 14 amino acids. The CDR3 region is CASSLAGDGQPQHF.